This T cell receptor (beta chain) was sequenced during a study of cytomegalovirus exposure and HLA in healthy donors. It was with 60 Vbeta and 13 Jbeta primers that the PCR ran. Libraries were prepared by immunoSEQ multiplex PCR; TCRdb keeps only in-frame clonotypes and omits some of them. This sample has 90,000 to 150,000 clones; over 8.5% occur once, and the top ten carry approximately 6%. In its sample, this clone was seen a few times. The V gene's germline CDR1 is MNHEY and CDR2 SVGAGI. The CDR3 is 13 residues long. The germline V and J ends were trimmed by 5 bases and 5 bases, with 10 bases remaining between them.

This sequence joins TRBV6-5 and TRBJ1-5, with D hard to call. The sample was PBMCs. The source is a woman aged 40 to 55 in good health and CMV-seropositive. The CDR3 nucleotides are TGTGCCAGCAGTAGAGGGAGAGATCAGCCCCAGCATTTT. It translates to CASSRGRDQPQHF.